The 17 T cell receptor beta chains in this list originate from one sample, sequenced in a study of T cells in Graves' hyperthyroidism and ophthalmopathy. TCR beta CDR3 sequences were amplified from RNA transcripts. HTBI primers were used for first-round RT-PCR of the TCR CDR3. Each CDR3 protein gets one entry after TCRdb re-called the multiplex PCR reads with MiXCR. The data contain 100,000 to 130,000 distinct CDR3 sequences, roughly 15% of them singletons. The sample was blood. The receptors were sampled from a woman between 50 and 59 years old with Graves' hyperthyroidism.

This clonotype was picked up many times. The chain couples TRBV28 to TRBJ1-5; TRBD1 matches 8 bases. V dropped 5 bases and J dropped 0; count of bases not matched to a gene: 6. The CDR3 extends over 16 amino acids. Looked up from germline, CDR1 is MDHEN and CDR2 is SYDVKM. For the CDR3, the DNA is TGTGCCAGCAGTCCATGGACAGGGAATAGCAATCAGCCCCAGCATTTT. It yields the protein CASSPWTGNSNQPQHF.

This clonotype has ten or more counts. The rearrangement joins TRBV6-2 or TRBV6-3 to TRBJ2-1; TRBD2 matches 9 bases. Trimming took 0 bases from V and 9 from J; bases not matched to a gene: 9. This CDR3 is built from 16 residues. CDR1 is MNHEY and CDR2 is SVGEGT in the germline V gene. The CDR3 nucleotides are TGTGCCAGCAGTTACTCGGGATCTAGCGGGATTTTTGAGCAGTTCTTC. Encoded protein: CASSYSGSSGIFEQFF.

This clonotype was seen at least ten times. A much larger clone lies a single base off, so this may be a read error. V and J are TRBV6-5 and TRBJ2-3, with D unresolved. Germline V lookup: CDR1 MNHEY, CDR2 SVGAGI. V shed 1 base and J shed 0 bases, with 5 bases lying between them. This CDR3 spans 14 amino acids. CDR3 sequence: CASSYLTSTDTQYF. Here the CDR3 DNA reads TGTGCCAGCAGTTACTTGACTAGCACAGATACGCAGTATTTT.

This clonotype was picked up many times. The rearrangement links TRBV6-1 to TRBJ1-5, with a possible D match to TRBD1 (6 bases). CDR3 length equals 14 residues. V was pared by 6 bases and J by 6 bases, with 15 bases between. Germline-derived CDR1 and CDR2 are MNHNS and SASEGT. In nucleotides, the CDR3 is TGTGCCAGCAGCAAGGAGGGGGTGTTTCAGCCCCAGCATTTT. Amino acid sequence: CASSKEGVFQPQHF.

In its sample, this clonotype was seen many times. The CDR3 protein is CATRQYTGELFF. In nucleotides, the CDR3 is TGTGCCACCCGACAGTACACCGGGGAGCTGTTTTTT. J is TRBJ2-2 and V is TRBV30; the D gene is possibly TRBD1 (5 bases). The CDR3 is 12 amino acids. Trimming removed 8 bases at V and 3 bases at J, with 10 bases between. Germline V gives CDR1 GTSNPN, CDR2 SVGIG (reference sequence).

This clonotype has ten or more counts. This chain uses TRBV29-1 with TRBJ2-1, with 11 bases fitting TRBD2. J was trimmed by 3 bases and V by 6 bases; bases with no gene match: 10. There are 16 residues in the CDR3. CDR1 and CDR2 (germline): SQVTM, ANQGSEA. The CDR3 DNA reads as TGCAGCGTCCGTACCAGACTAGCGGGAAACTACAATGAGCAGTTCTTC. This codes for CSVRTRLAGNYNEQFF.

This clonotype was seen at least ten times. This chain links TRBV19 with TRBJ2-7; D not certain. Looked up from germline, CDR1 is LNHDA and CDR2 is SQIVND (reference sequence). Trimming took off 5 bases at V and 3 bases at J, with 14 bases between the two ends. The CDR3 contains 14 residues. The CDR3 region has the DNA TGTGCCAGTAGTCCCCCGGACCGAAACTACGAGCAGTACTTC. The encoded protein is CASSPPDRNYEQYF.

This clonotype was picked up a small number of times. This sequence may be a read error, since a much larger clone differs from it by one base. The CDR3 sequence is CAGSSSGTIEIVF. In nucleotides, the CDR3 is TGTGCCGGCAGCTCGAGCGGCACTATTGAGATCGTCTTC. The rearrangement links TRBV28 to TRBJ2-1; possibly TRBD2 for D (5 bases). CDR1 and CDR2 (germline): MDHEN, SYDVKM. The CDR3 totals 13 residues.

This clonotype was counted ten times or more. The J gene is TRBJ2-1, the V gene TRBV7-8, with 9 bases lining up with TRBD1. V lost 4 bases and J lost 8; bases outside the gene matches: 15. The CDR3 is 17 residues long. CDR1 is SGHVS, CDR2 FQNEAQ, per germline. This CDR3 reads CASSSVTPGQGTDEQFF. The CDR3 coding sequence is TGTGCCAGCAGCTCTGTTACCCCGGGACAGGGAACGGATGAGCAGTTCTTC. The full variable domain, its missing parts supplied by reference TRBV7-8 and TRBJ2-1, is GAGVSQSPRYKVAKRGQDVALRCDPISGHVSLFWYQQALGQGPEFLTYFQNEAQLDKSGLPSDRFFAERPEGSVSTLKIQRTQQEDSAVYLCASSSVTPGQGTDEQFFGPGTRLTVL.

The chain links TRBV7-2 to TRBJ2-1, with 9 bases that match TRBD2. The J segment lost 7 bases and the V segment lost 4 bases, leaving 8 bases of the junction unmatched. Germline V lookup: CDR1 SGHTA, CDR2 FQGNSA. The CDR3 totals 15 residues. The CDR3 DNA follows: TGTGCCAGCAGCTACGGGACTAGCTCGAGGAATGAGCAGTTCTTC. It encodes CASSYGTSSRNEQFF. The full variable domain, with the rest looked up from reference TRBV7-2 and TRBJ2-1, is GAGVSQSPSNKVTEKGKDVELRCDPISGHTALYWYRQSLGQGLEFLIYFQGNSAPDKSGLPSDRFSAERTGGSVSTLTIQRTQQEDSAVYLCASSYGTSSRNEQFFGPGTRLTVL.

There are many counts of this clonotype. The rearrangement links TRBV28 to TRBJ1-3; possible D gene TRBD1, 6 bases. Per germline, CDR1 MDHEN and CDR2 SYDVKM. This CDR3 is built from 19 residues. The V end lost 5 bases, the J end lost 0 bases, and 23 bases lay between the germline ends. DNA of the CDR3: TGTGCCAGCAGTGGGGAAATGGCCAGGGGCGAAGTCTCTGGAAACACCATATATTTT. This sequence encodes CASSGEMARGEVSGNTIYF.

This clonotype came up many times. The rearrangement links TRBV3-1 to TRBJ2-1; 10 nucleotides match TRBD2. V lost 5 bases and J lost 8; bases outside the gene matches: 12. This CDR3 has 16 amino acids. CDR1 is LGHDT, CDR2 YNNKEL, per germline (reference sequence). CDR3 amino acids: CASSTRRASGSYEQFF. CDR3 nucleotide sequence: TGTGCCAGCAGCACCCGGCGGGCTAGCGGGAGCTATGAGCAGTTCTTC.

This clonotype occurred many times. The V and J genes are TRBV5-1 and TRBJ2-1; 14 positions match TRBD2. With 7 bases clipped from V and 6 bases from J, the junction kept 12 bases outside the gene matches. Germline CDR1 is SGHRS and CDR2 is YFSETQ. The CDR3 sequence is 17 residues long. CDR3 region: CASGYDKTSGRANEQFF. CDR3 nucleotides: TGCGCCAGCGGTTATGACAAGACTAGCGGGAGGGCCAATGAGCAGTTCTTC.

There are many counts of this clonotype. The chain combines TRBV19 with TRBJ2-7; 15 bases are a match to TRBD2. The germline CDR1 and CDR2 sequences are LNHDA and SQIVND (reference sequence). V gave up 5 bases and J gave up 6 bases; unmatched junction bases: 5. The CDR3 length is 15 residues. This chain's CDR3 is CASSPGGLAGGEQYF. The CDR3 DNA sequence: TGTGCCAGTAGTCCGGGGGGACTAGCGGGAGGCGAGCAGTACTTC.

This clonotype has only a few counts. A much larger clone is a single base away; this may be a read error. The chain carries TRBV5-1 and TRBJ2-5; D could derive from TRBD1 or TRBD2 (5 bases each). Germline V lookup: CDR1 SGHRS, CDR2 YFSETQ. This CDR3 contains 15 residues. The CDR3 coding sequence is TGCGCCAGCAGCTTGGCCGAACGGGGCCAAGAGACCCAGCACTTC. It specifies CASSLAERGQETQHF.

This clonotype was found many times. The chain joins TRBV27 to TRBJ2-1; D not resolved. CDR3 size: 12 residues. Trimming stripped 7 bases from V and 1 base from J, with 5 bases between. Germline V gives CDR1 MNHEY, CDR2 SMNVEV (reference sequence). Here the CDR3 DNA reads TGTGCCAGCATTGGATCCTACAATGAGCAGTTCTTC. Amino acids: CASIGSYNEQFF.

This clonotype was seen repeatedly, ten times or more. In DNA, the CDR3 is TGTGCCTGGAGTGTAGGCGGCAGAAACACCGGGGAGCTGTTTTTT. This gives the protein CAWSVGGRNTGELFF. The chain uses TRBV30 and TRBJ2-2; unclear D gene. CDR3 length: 15 amino acids. Germline assignment: CDR1 GTSNPN and CDR2 SVGIG (reference sequence). The ends were cut back, 0 bases at V and 2 bases at J, with 10 bases in the middle. Drawing the rest from reference TRBV30 and TRBJ2-2, the complete variable domain is SQTIHQWPATLVQPVGSPLSLECTVEGTSNPNLYWYRQAAGRGLQLLFYSVGIGQISSEVPQNLSASRPQDRQFILSSKKLLLSDSGFYLCAWSVGGRNTGELFFGEGSRLTVL.